This TCR beta chain was observed in a study of tumor and adjacent non-tumor tissue in lung cancer. This clonotype has more than one count but fewer than ten. Its target is unknown. This sample's RNA came from whole unsorted tissue. The library came from three nested PCR rounds adapted from ARM-PCR protocols. Via MiXCR, TCRdb re-called the multiplex PCR reads, giving one row per CDR3 protein. The table records around 200,000 distinct CDR3 sequences, 60% to 75% of them present only once. Findings of the study overall: TCR diversity was significantly greater in tumor than normal lung tissue.

Germline lookup yields CDR1 WSHSY and CDR2 SAAADI. V dropped 5 bases and J dropped 9 bases, with 14 bases sitting between them. The CDR3 covers 13 residues. The gene calls are TRBV10-2 and TRBJ1-5; possible D gene TRBD1, 6 bases. Sequencing used lung tumor tissue. The clonotype comes from a man aged 60 to 69 with non-small cell lung cancer. The CDR3 here is CASSSDRRRPQHF. The CDR3 DNA reads as TGCGCCAGCAGTTCGGACAGACGAAGGCCCCAGCATTTT.